The 9 T cell receptor beta chains given below trace back to one sample, sequenced in a study of T-cell memory formation after mild COVID-19 (dated by TCRdb to the early 2020s). Receptor libraries were prepared by 5' RACE. Sequenced using an Illumina NovaSeq 6000. Through fastp at Q25 and MiXCR, TCRdb rebuilt clones from the public reads, retaining in-frame beta chains. Each record represents a unique CDR3 protein, reported with the most common genes and DNA among its rows. This sample comprises around 180,000 distinct CDR3 sequences, under 20% of them detected only once. Clones ranked in the top ten supply around 3.9% of the sample. What was sequenced was PBMCs or a T cell subset sorted from them (not recorded which). All receptors derive from a man between 18 and 29 years old who had mild COVID-19 (a few samples of this study predate the infection). The sample titles of this study are shuffled in the database, so cell type and time point are left out; the donor was told from shared clones.

A few counts support this clonotype. The rearrangement links TRBV9 to TRBJ2-7; 7 bases match TRBD1. The CDR3 length is 15 residues. CDR1 and CDR2 (germline): SGDLS, YYNGEE. J gave up 4 bases and V 0 bases, and 7 bases lay outside the gene matches. The CDR3 spells CASSVAPGQQYEQYF. For the CDR3, the DNA is TGTGCCAGCAGCGTAGCGCCGGGACAGCAGTACGAGCAGTACTTC.

This clonotype was picked up a small number of times. The rearrangement joins TRBV18 to TRBJ1-1; D call uncertain. The V end was cut by 2 bases, the J end by 3 bases, with 10 bases between. Germline V gene sequence: CDR1 KGHSH, CDR2 LQKENI. This CDR3 region has 14 residues. CDR3 sequence reads: CASSPVNEYTEAFF. The CDR3 coding sequence is TGTGCCAGCTCACCAGTCAATGAGTACACTGAAGCTTTCTTT.

The V gene is TRBV10-3, the J gene TRBJ1-3; D is unclear. This CDR3 contains 14 residues. The germline CDR1 and CDR2 sequences are ENHRY and SYGVKD. V lost 0 bases and J lost 3, with 6 bases in between. CDR3 nucleotide sequence: TGTGCCATCAGTGAGTCGAAGGTTGGAAACACCATATATTTT. Translated, it gives CAISESKVGNTIYF.

This clonotype was counted many times. This chain links TRBV5-1 with TRBJ2-3; the D gene could be TRBD1 or TRBD2 (6 bases each). V shed 0 bases and J shed 6 bases, with 8 bases lying between them. In germline, CDR1 is SGHRS, CDR2 YFSETQ. This CDR3 comprises 13 residues. CDR3 sequence reads: CASSLGGADTQYF. The DNA of the CDR3 is TGCGCCAGCAGCTTGGGGGGGGCCGATACGCAGTATTTT. Using reference TRBV5-1 and TRBJ2-3 for the parts outside the CDR3, the full variable domain is KAGVTQTPRYLIKTRGQQVTLSCSPISGHRSVSWYQQTPGQGLQFLFEYFSETQRNKGNFPGRFSGRQFSNSRSEMNVSTLELGDSALYLCASSLGGADTQYFGPGTRLTVL.

This chain connects TRBV9 to TRBJ2-1; the D is unclear. V lost 5 bases, J lost 5 bases, and 11 bases lay in between. CDR1 and CDR2 from the germline V gene are SGDLS and YYNGEE. The CDR3 has 13 amino acids. CDR3 protein: CASSGRWDNEQFF. For the CDR3, the DNA is TGTGCCAGCAGTGGGCGATGGGACAATGAGCAGTTCTTC.

The V call is TRBV27, the J call TRBJ1-2; the D gene is possibly TRBD1 (6 bases). V gave up 8 bases and J gave up 8 bases, with 21 bases separating them. The CDR3 runs 14 residues. Germline V gives CDR1 MNHEY, CDR2 SMNVEV (reference sequence). The CDR3 nucleotides are TGTGCCAGCTCAACCTGGGGGGGCAGGGCGGGCTACACCTTC. Amino acid sequence: CASSTWGGRAGYTF.

This chain joins TRBV29-1 and TRBJ2-5; either TRBD1 or TRBD2 may supply D (7 bases each). The CDR3 extends over 13 amino acids. In germline, CDR1 is SQVTM, CDR2 ANQGSEA. Trimming shortened V by 7 bases and J by 1 base, and 13 bases separated the two germline ends. CDR3 sequence reads: CSGGGQPQETQYF. The CDR3 bases are TGCAGCGGGGGGGGACAGCCCCAAGAGACCCAGTACTTC. The full variable domain, its missing parts supplied by reference TRBV29-1 and TRBJ2-5, is SAVISQKPSRDICQRGTSLTIQCQVDSQVTMMFWYRQQPGQSLTLIATANQGSEATYESGFVIDKFPISRPNLTFSTLTVSNMSPEDSSIYLCSGGGQPQETQYFGPGTRLLVL.

The chain employs TRBV11-3 and TRBJ2-3, with D possibly being TRBD1 or TRBD2 (5 bases each). Germline CDR1 SGHNT, CDR2 YENEEA. V was shortened by 5 bases and J by 0 bases, with 15 bases between the two germline ends. The CDR3 has 16 amino acids. The CDR3 reads CASSLGTVGSTDTQYF. Written as DNA, the CDR3 is TGTGCCAGCAGCCTCGGGACGGTGGGAAGCACAGATACGCAGTATTTT. The variable domain in full, with the rest retrieved from reference TRBV11-3 and TRBJ2-3, is EAGVVQSPRYKIIEKKQPVAFWCNPISGHNTLYWYLQNLGQGPELLIRYENEEAVDDSQLPKDRFSAERLKGVDSTLKIQPAELGDSAVYLCASSLGTVGSTDTQYFGPGTRLTVL.

The table lists this clonotype with a few counts. The J gene is TRBJ2-4, the V gene TRBV20-1; TRBD2 matches at 11 bases. The CDR3 contains 13 residues. Germline V lookup: CDR1 DFQATT, CDR2 SNEGSKA (reference sequence). Germline trimming cut 5 bases from V and 6 bases from J; bases unmatched to any gene: 3. CDR3 amino acids: CSAPLAGGNIQYF. CDR3 nucleotide sequence: TGCAGTGCTCCCCTAGCGGGGGGAAACATTCAGTACTTC.